Described below is a single TCR beta chain sequence and its context. Its antigen has not been determined. The record has no base qualities; no much larger clone is one base away. The record originates from a study of blood T cell repertoires in COVID-19 (dated by TCRdb to 2019 to 2021). About the investigation overall: Samples covering the acute and convalescent phases of COVID-19 were provided by collaborators in the United States, Italy and Spain. Subjects who had been exposed to COVID-19, were actively infected with it, or had recovered from it provided the deeply sampled blood TCRbeta repertoires that made up the dataset. Where available, HLA class I and class II types were obtained from metadata supplied by the sample provider rather than from assay-based typing. The prospective study material was composed of cDNA or gDNA derived from T cells, B-cell-depleted T cells, or PBMCs. The repertoires were released in a freely available public database meant as a resource for research on the immune response to SARS-CoV-2. Samples were obtained from the ongoing ImmuneRACE study (first 160 participants) and from about 1,300 subjects provided by 6 global collaborators. The sample metadata nearly always contained a de-identified subject ID, COVID-19 status, age in years and sex. Paper-wide results and their limitations: Clinical and demographic metadata were provided uncurated, with the amount varying by source and participant.

The collaborating institutions used their own protocols to collect whole blood in K2EDTA tubes. Collaborator samples were shipped for TCRbeta analysis as frozen whole blood, isolated PBMCs, or DNA extracted from either sample type. TCRbeta CDR3 regions were amplified from genomic DNA using the immunoSEQ Assay, a bias-controlled multiplex PCR. On the authors' methods: Nucleated cell counts per sample were estimated from amplification of reference gene primers within the assay. Sequence reads were collapsed and filtered to measure the absolute abundance of every unique TCRbeta CDR3 rearrangement. Productive Simpson clonality was computed per sample as the square root of Simpson's diversity index over productive rearrangements. TCRdb limited this immuneACCESS table to in-frame rearrangements with V and J called. A share of clones is missing; checked studies link under half to unresolved V genes, and the rest is unexplained. Clonal size and the V and J genes are those of that table, whereas D and trimming came from the DNA. This sample lists about 190,000 clones; more than 75% were detected once. The ten top clones hold around 6% of the sample.

Taken from cysteine to phenylalanine, the CDR3 has 15 residues. Solely the CDR3 DNA is kept, with 45 bases framed from the first base. V loses 5 bases at its end and J loses 7 bases; junction bases beyond the gene matches: 5. CDR1 and CDR2 (MNHEY, SMNVEV) derive from the germline V gene (reference sequence). In this chain, TRBV27 is recombined with TRBJ2-2; TRBD2 fits 12 bases in the junction. The receptor was derived from a man in his forties with active or convalescent COVID-19. Specimen: peripheral blood. The CDR3 region has the sequence CASSASGRAGGELFF. The nucleotide sequence reads as follows: TGTGCCAGCAGTGCTAGCGGGAGGGCCGGCGGGGAGCTGTTTTTT.